The sequence of this T cell receptor (beta chain) was determined in a study of early T cells in non-severe SARS-CoV-2 infection. Study context: With bulk RNA from unsorted whole blood as input, sequencing yielded unpaired chains. Study-wide results and caveats: Sequences matched to VDJdb favored anti-spike CD8 responses, while private and CD4 specificities were missed.

Individual cDNA molecules received unique molecular identifiers. TCRdb recomputed calls from the 5' RACE reads with MiXCR, one row per CDR3 protein. The repertoire holds around 70,000 distinct CDR3 sequences, with 9.1% as singletons. Trimming removed 6 bases at V and 1 base at J, with 12 bases between. The CDR3 is made up of 14 amino acids. Details on this clonotype: Its antigen is still unknown.

This sequence joins TRBV12-3 or TRBV12-4 and TRBJ2-5; possible D gene TRBD1, 5 bases. Sequencing used whole blood. This clonotype was sampled from an adult who was a healthcare worker with PCR-confirmed SARS-CoV-2 infection or an uninfected control (not recorded which). The CDR3 coding sequence is TGTGCCAGCAGCCTAGGGGCGGCCCAAGAGACCCAGTACTTC. Amino acid sequence: CASSLGAAQETQYF.